The 30 T cell receptor beta chains below all came from one sample that was sequenced in a study of T cell changes during pregnancy in multiple sclerosis. Clones were sequenced by immunoSEQ multiplex PCR, and TCRdb holds only the in-frame ones, with some missing. This sample has around 120,000 clones, with 80% to 95% found just once. The source material was peripheral blood, sampled after pregnancy. These receptors were obtained from a female donor with multiple sclerosis, enrolled in a pregnancy study.

The chain employs TRBV6-6 and TRBJ1-5, with TRBD1 matching over 9 bases. With 2 bases clipped from V and 6 bases from J, the junction kept 8 bases outside the gene matches. The CDR3 spans 16 residues. Germline lookup yields CDR1 MNHNY and CDR2 SVGAGI (reference sequence). This CDR3 reads CASSYIRTGEGQPQHF. The CDR3 DNA reads TGTGCCAGCAGTTACATACGGACAGGGGAGGGTCAGCCCCAGCATTTT.

Here the CDR3 reads CASSPADPYNEQFF. The DNA for the CDR3 is TGTGCCAGCAGCCCAGCGGACCCTTACAATGAGCAGTTCTTC. The V gene is TRBV9, the J gene TRBJ2-1; D possibly corresponds to TRBD2 (5 bases). Germline V gives CDR1 SGDLS, CDR2 YYNGEE. V gave up 4 bases and J gave up 4 bases, with 12 bases separating them. This CDR3 has 14 residues.

The chain has TRBV30 and TRBJ1-1; tentative D call: TRBD1 (5 bases). The length of the CDR3 is 14 residues. V was trimmed by 2 bases and J by 2 bases, leaving 12 bases between them. The germline V gene encodes CDR1 GTSNPN and CDR2 SVGIG (reference sequence). As DNA, the CDR3 is TGTGCCTGGAGTTCCCGGACAAGCAACACTGAAGCTTTCTTT. Translation gives CAWSSRTSNTEAFF.

The V call is TRBV6-5, the J call TRBJ2-7; TRBD2 matches 8 bases. There are 15 residues in the CDR3. Trimming at V came to 6 bases and at J to 6 bases, leaving 13 bases not matched to a gene. CDR1 MNHEY and CDR2 SVGAGI come from the germline V gene. The CDR3 region is CASRPLTGGPGEQYF. The CDR3 DNA reads as TGTGCCAGCAGGCCCCTGACGGGGGGGCCCGGCGAGCAGTACTTC.

The genes are TRBV5-1 and TRBJ2-2; TRBD2 matches 11 bases. Trimming removed 4 bases from V and 6 bases from J; junction bases left unmatched: 5. Per germline, CDR1 SGHRS and CDR2 YFSETQ. The CDR3 runs to 15 residues. CDR3 sequence reads: CASSISGGASGELFF. In nucleotides, the CDR3 is TGCGCCAGCAGCATTAGCGGGGGGGCCTCCGGGGAGCTGTTTTTT.

The V call is TRBV29-1, the J call TRBJ2-3; possibly TRBD2 for D (5 bases). Germline CDR1 reads SQVTM; CDR2 reads ANQGSEA. The CDR3 totals 14 residues. With 3 bases removed from V and 4 bases from J, the gap between germline ends came to 14 bases. The CDR3 nucleotides are TGCAGCGTTGAGGATTTAGGGAGAGCAGATACGCAGTATTTT. This gives the protein CSVEDLGRADTQYF.

The chain has TRBV6-6 and TRBJ1-3; D gene uncertain. V lost 10 bases and J lost 4, with 8 bases in between. The CDR3 has 11 residues. The germline V gene encodes CDR1 MNHNY and CDR2 SVGAGI (reference sequence). The CDR3: CATVLGNTIYF. The CDR3 DNA follows: TGTGCCACCGTTCTGGGAAACACCATATATTTT.

This clone has more than one count but fewer than ten. The J gene is TRBJ1-5, the V gene TRBV6-4, with D maybe TRBD1 (5 bases). V lost 3 bases, J lost 3 bases, and 9 bases lay in between. Germline V gene data show CDR1 as MRHNA and CDR2 as SNTAGT. The CDR3 is 14 residues long. DNA of the CDR3: TGTGCCAGCAGTGAAACAGGCGACAATCAGCCCCAGCATTTT. The encoded protein is CASSETGDNQPQHF.

The chain recombines TRBV12-5 with TRBJ2-2; no definite D call. The CDR3 has 11 residues. Germline V CDR1 and CDR2: LGHNT, FRNRAP. Between the trimmed V and J ends, which lost 2 bases and 9 bases, there was a span of 4 bases. The CDR3 nucleotides read TGTGCTAGTGGTTTGTCCAGGGAGCTGTTTTTT. The encoded protein is CASGLSRELFF.

The DNA of the CDR3 is TGCGCCAGCAGCCAAGCAGGCCTGGGTCTTTCTCAGCCCCAGCATTTT. The encoded protein is CASSQAGLGLSQPQHF. This chain joins TRBV4-1 and TRBJ1-5; D not certain. Trimming removed 1 base at V and 6 bases at J, with 16 bases between. The germline V gene encodes CDR1 MGHRA and CDR2 YSYEKL. CDR3 length: 16 residues.

The chain links TRBV19 to TRBJ2-3; D may be TRBD2 (5 bases). V gave up 3 bases and J gave up 0 bases, with 10 bases separating them. The CDR3 totals 15 residues. Germline V lookup: CDR1 LNHDA, CDR2 SQIVND (reference sequence). The CDR3 region is CASSIVGGSTDTQYF. The DNA for the CDR3 is TGTGCCAGTAGTATTGTTGGCGGGAGCACAGATACGCAGTATTTT.

The rearrangement uses TRBV19 and TRBJ2-5; D may be TRBD1 (6 bases). The CDR3 has 14 amino acids. Germline CDR1 LNHDA, CDR2 SQIVND (reference sequence). The V end lost 5 bases, the J end lost 1 base, and 11 bases lay between the germline ends. The CDR3 reads CASSPWTAQETQYF. CDR3 nucleotides: TGTGCCAGTAGTCCCTGGACAGCCCAAGAGACCCAGTACTTC.

The chain has TRBV1 and TRBJ1-2. TRBV1 is given as a pseudogene. The length of the CDR3 is 16 residues. For the CDR3, the DNA is TGCACCAGCAGCCAAGAGTCCAAGAGAATTAACTATGGCTACACCTTC. Amino acids: CTSSQESKRINYGYTF.

This rearrangement joins TRBV29-1 to TRBJ1-1, with 7 bases lining up with TRBD1. The trim removed 7 bases at V and 2 bases at J, leaving 7 bases unmatched. Germline lookup yields CDR1 SQVTM and CDR2 ANQGSEA. The length of the CDR3 is 13 residues. The CDR3 DNA follows: TGCAGCGACCACACAGGGGTTAACACTGAAGCTTTCTTT. The encoded protein is CSDHTGVNTEAFF.

This sequence joins TRBV7-9 and TRBJ2-3; unclear D gene. The CDR3 has 13 residues. Germline V gene sequence: CDR1 SEHNR, CDR2 FQNEAQ (reference sequence). Trimming pared 2 bases from V and 5 bases from J, leaving 8 bases between. CDR3 loop: CASSLPPVDTQYF. DNA for the CDR3: TGTGCCAGCAGCTTACCCCCGGTAGATACGCAGTATTTT.

The V call is TRBV18, the J call TRBJ1-2; no definite D call. This CDR3 has 16 residues. Trimming stripped 5 bases from V and 0 bases from J, with 16 bases between. The germline V gene encodes CDR1 KGHSH and CDR2 LQKENI. The CDR3 DNA sequence: TGTGCCAGCTCAACCAGCGGGGAGGGAACTAACTATGGCTACACCTTC. Translated, it gives CASSTSGEGTNYGYTF.

The chain recombines TRBV10-1 with TRBJ1-3; no firm D call. V was trimmed by 2 bases and J by 2 bases, leaving 13 bases between them. The CDR3 covers 16 residues. Looked up from germline, CDR1 is WNHNN and CDR2 is SYGVQD (reference sequence). Here the CDR3 reads CASSERRGCAGNTIYF. The CDR3 bases are TGCGCCAGCAGTGAGAGAAGAGGCTGCGCTGGAAACACCATATATTTT.

The chain combines TRBV6-5 with TRBJ1-2; the D gene is possibly TRBD1 (5 bases). Trimming removed 5 bases at V and 4 bases at J, with 14 bases between. In germline, CDR1 is MNHEY, CDR2 SVGAGI. This CDR3 is built from 14 residues. Here the CDR3 DNA reads TGTGCCAGCAGTCCGATAACAGGAACCTATGGCTACACCTTC. This translates into CASSPITGTYGYTF.

V gene TRBV15 combines with J gene TRBJ2-5; 13 bases map to TRBD2. Losses at the gene ends were 5 bases for V and 1 base for J; bases not matched to a gene: 4. This CDR3 has 16 amino acids. Per germline, CDR1 LNHNV and CDR2 YYDKDF (reference sequence). In DNA, the CDR3 is TGTGCCACCAGCGGGCGACTAGCGGGGGGCCAAGAGACCCAGTACTTC. It yields the protein CATSGRLAGGQETQYF. The whole variable domain, remainder taken from reference TRBV15 and TRBJ2-5, is DAMVIQNPRYQVTQFGKPVTLSCSQTLNHNVMYWYQQKSSQAPKLLFHYYDKDFNNEADTPDNFQSRRPNTSFCFLDIRSPGLGDTAMYLCATSGRLAGGQETQYFGPGTRLLVL.

The chain uses TRBV29-1 and TRBJ2-7, with 9 nucleotides matching TRBD2. The CDR3 is 13 amino acids. The germline gives CDR1 SQVTM, CDR2 ANQGSEA. The junction had 6 bases not matched to a gene; V was cut back by 6 bases and J by 3 bases. Here the CDR3 reads CSVGASGVYEQYF. DNA of the CDR3: TGCAGCGTGGGCGCTAGCGGGGTCTACGAGCAGTACTTC.

This clone appeared once. This chain connects TRBV6-1 to TRBJ1-1; 10 bases are shared with TRBD1. The CDR3 runs to 14 residues. V lost 5 bases and J lost 4; bases outside the gene matches: 4. Germline V CDR1 and CDR2: MNHNS, SASEGT. The CDR3 DNA is TGTGCCAGCAGTCCAGGGGACAGGGGCACTGAAGCTTTCTTT. This codes for CASSPGDRGTEAFF.

The rearrangement joins TRBV30 to TRBJ2-1; 7 bases are a match to TRBD1. This CDR3 spans 10 amino acids. Germline V gene lookup returns CDR1 GTSNPN and CDR2 SVGIG (reference sequence). V shed 7 bases and J 10 bases; nucleotides not matched to a gene: 4. The CDR3 sequence: CASQGVEQFF. The DNA of the CDR3 is TGTGCCTCCCAGGGGGTAGAGCAGTTCTTC.

J is TRBJ2-1 and V is TRBV5-1, with 11 bases identical to TRBD2. J gave up 8 bases and V 6 bases, and 16 bases lay outside the gene matches. CDR1 and CDR2 (germline): SGHRS, YFSETQ. CDR3 length: 17 residues. The CDR3 DNA is TGCGCCAGCACCGTTTGGGGGCTAGCGGGGGGTAGCTATGAGCAGTTCTTC. Amino acids: CASTVWGLAGGSYEQFF.

The chain combines TRBV6-5 with TRBJ1-3; TRBD1 matches 8 bases. V lost 9 bases and J lost 4; bases outside the gene matches: 2. The CDR3 loop spans 12 amino acids. Germline V lookup: CDR1 MNHEY, CDR2 SVGAGI. The CDR3 sequence is CASQGAGNTIYF. DNA of the CDR3: TGTGCCAGTCAGGGGGCAGGAAACACCATATATTTT.

The rearrangement joins TRBV5-4 to TRBJ1-3, with 8 bases aligning to TRBD1. J lost 3 bases, V lost 0 bases, and 5 bases had no gene match. Germline V gene lookup returns CDR1 SGHNT and CDR2 YYREEE (reference sequence). This CDR3 has 16 amino acids. The CDR3 is CASSLDRTGFGNTIYF. The CDR3 coding sequence is TGTGCCAGCAGCTTGGATAGGACAGGGTTTGGAAACACCATATATTTT. Combining the CDR3 with reference TRBV5-4 and TRBJ1-3 gives the whole variable domain ETGVTQSPTHLIKTRGQQVTLRCSSQSGHNTVSWYQQALGQGPQFIFQYYREEENGRGNFPPRFSGLQFPNYSSELNVNALELDDSALYLCASSLDRTGFGNTIYFGEGSWLTVV.

This CDR3 is CASSFFGGSSYNEQFF. In DNA, the CDR3 is TGTGCCAGCAGCTTCTTCGGGGGGAGCTCCTACAATGAGCAGTTCTTC. V usage is TRBV7-8 and J usage is TRBJ2-1; TRBD2 aligns across 7 bases. The V gene end was trimmed by 3 bases and the J gene end by 0 bases; junction bases not matched to a gene: 5. Germline assignment: CDR1 SGHVS and CDR2 FQNEAQ. CDR3 length: 16 amino acids.

The V gene is TRBV4-2, the J gene TRBJ2-6; TRBD2 aligns across 7 bases. V lost 0 bases, J lost 0 bases, and 11 bases stayed unmatched. The CDR3 spans 20 residues. CDR1 LGHNA and CDR2 YNFKEQ come from the germline V gene. The DNA of the CDR3 is TGTGCCAGCAGCCAAGATCTCCGGGGTGGGGGGGGCTCTGGGGCCAACGTCCTGACTTTC. It encodes CASSQDLRGGGGSGANVLTF.

This chain joins TRBV4-1 and TRBJ2-7; D might be TRBD2 (5 bases). Trimming shortened V by 6 bases and J by 1 base, and 10 bases separated the two germline ends. CDR3 length equals 13 residues. Germline V gene data show CDR1 as MGHRA and CDR2 as YSYEKL. The CDR3 loop is CASSAGRSYEQYF. In DNA, the CDR3 is TGCGCCAGCAGTGCGGGTCGGTCCTACGAGCAGTACTTC.

This chain joins TRBV30 and TRBJ2-2, with TRBD1 matching 10 bases. CDR1 is GTSNPN, CDR2 SVGIG, per germline (reference sequence). The CDR3 has 18 residues. J lost 7 bases, V lost 1 base, and 15 bases had no gene match. The CDR3 DNA follows: TGTGCCTGGAGTGCCCGGTGGGGACAGGGGAGAGTTGGCGGGGAGCTGTTTTTT. This codes for CAWSARWGQGRVGGELFF. Together with reference TRBV30 and TRBJ2-2, the CDR3 gives the full variable domain: SQTIHQWPATLVQPVGSPLSLECTVEGTSNPNLYWYRQAAGRGLQLLFYSVGIGQISSEVPQNLSASRPQDRQFILSSKKLLLSDSGFYLCAWSARWGQGRVGGELFFGEGSRLTVL.

The rearrangement joins TRBV9 to TRBJ1-1, with 9 bases aligning to TRBD1. J lost 7 bases, V lost 1 base, and 8 bases had no gene match. The CDR3 contains 15 residues. Germline CDR1 is SGDLS and CDR2 is YYNGEE. DNA of the CDR3: TGTGCCAGCAGCGTAACCCCGGGACAGGGAGATGAAGCTTTCTTT. Amino acid sequence: CASSVTPGQGDEAFF.